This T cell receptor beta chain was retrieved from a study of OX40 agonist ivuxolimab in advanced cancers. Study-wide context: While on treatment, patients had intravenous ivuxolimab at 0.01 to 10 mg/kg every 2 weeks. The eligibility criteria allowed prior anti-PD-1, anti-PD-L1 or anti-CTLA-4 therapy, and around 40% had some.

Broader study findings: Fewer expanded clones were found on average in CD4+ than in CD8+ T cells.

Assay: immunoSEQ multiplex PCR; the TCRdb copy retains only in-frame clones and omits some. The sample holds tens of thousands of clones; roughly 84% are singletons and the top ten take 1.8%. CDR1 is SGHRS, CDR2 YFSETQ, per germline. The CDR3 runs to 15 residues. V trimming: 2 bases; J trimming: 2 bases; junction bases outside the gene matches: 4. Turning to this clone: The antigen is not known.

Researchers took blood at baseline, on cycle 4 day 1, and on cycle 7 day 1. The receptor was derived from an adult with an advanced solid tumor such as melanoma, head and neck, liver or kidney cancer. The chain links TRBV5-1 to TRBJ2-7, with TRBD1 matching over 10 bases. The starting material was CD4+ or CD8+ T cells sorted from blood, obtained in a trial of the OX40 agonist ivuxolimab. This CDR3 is CASSFGQGGPYEQYF. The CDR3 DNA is TGCGCCAGCAGCTTCGGACAGGGGGGCCCCTACGAGCAGTACTTC.